The TCR beta chain described here comes from a study of T-cell reconstitution after alpha-beta-depleted transplantation in children. Trimming pared 3 bases from V and 2 bases from J, leaving 12 bases between. CDR3 length equals 15 residues. CDR1 is SGDLS and CDR2 is YYNGEE in the germline V gene. A library of TCRbeta sequences, prepared with unique molecular identifiers, was generated. TCRdb redid the calling of the PCR reads with MiXCR, one entry per CDR3 protein. The table lists about 300,000 distinct CDR3 sequences, about a tenth of them singletons, with 7.5% in the top ten. This clonotype was found many times. What it binds is not known. The study, taken as a whole, reports: From surviving recipient T cells and thymic progenitors came the high day-60 TCRbeta diversity observed in some patients. Where alpha-beta T cells came from about two months after transplant was reportedly several hundred expanded graft clones. One year after transplant, T-cell counts and diversity came mostly from newly produced T cells.

This receptor was obtained from a boy younger than two with acute myeloid leukemia, due to receive a stem cell transplant. The chain carries TRBV9 and TRBJ2-1; no reliable D call. Here the sequenced sample was PBMCs, taken before TCRalphabeta/CD19-depleted stem cell transplant. CDR3 sequence: CASSGPAGTYNEQFF. In DNA form, the CDR3 reads TGTGCCAGCAGCGGCCCCGCAGGCACCTACAATGAGCAGTTCTTC.